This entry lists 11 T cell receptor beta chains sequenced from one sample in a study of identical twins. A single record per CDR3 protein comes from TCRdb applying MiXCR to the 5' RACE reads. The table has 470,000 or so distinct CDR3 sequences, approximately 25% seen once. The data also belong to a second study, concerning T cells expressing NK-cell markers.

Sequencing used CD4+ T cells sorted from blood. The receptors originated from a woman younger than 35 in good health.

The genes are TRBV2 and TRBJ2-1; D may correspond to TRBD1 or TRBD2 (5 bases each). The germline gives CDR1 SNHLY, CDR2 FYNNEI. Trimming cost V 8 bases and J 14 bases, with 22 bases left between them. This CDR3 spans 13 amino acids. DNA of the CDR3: TGTGCCAGCTTGGGGTCTCGGGACGGGTCGGAGTTCTTC. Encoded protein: CASLGSRDGSEFF.

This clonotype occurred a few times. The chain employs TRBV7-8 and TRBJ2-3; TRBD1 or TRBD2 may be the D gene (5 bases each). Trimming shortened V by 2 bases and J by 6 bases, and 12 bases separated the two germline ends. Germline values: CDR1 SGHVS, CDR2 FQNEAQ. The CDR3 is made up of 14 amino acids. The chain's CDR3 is CASSLRDPADTQYF. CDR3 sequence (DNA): TGTGCCAGCAGCTTAAGGGACCCGGCCGATACGCAGTATTTT. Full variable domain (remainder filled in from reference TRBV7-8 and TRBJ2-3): GAGVSQSPRYKVAKRGQDVALRCDPISGHVSLFWYQQALGQGPEFLTYFQNEAQLDKSGLPSDRFFAERPEGSVSTLKIQRTQQEDSAVYLCASSLRDPADTQYFGPGTRLTVL.

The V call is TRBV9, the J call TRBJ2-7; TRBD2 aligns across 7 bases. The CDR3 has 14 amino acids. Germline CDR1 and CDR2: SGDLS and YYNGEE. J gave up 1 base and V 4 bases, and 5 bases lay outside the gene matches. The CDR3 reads CASSSQLASYEQYF. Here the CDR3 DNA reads TGTGCCAGCAGCTCACAACTAGCGTCCTACGAGCAGTACTTC.

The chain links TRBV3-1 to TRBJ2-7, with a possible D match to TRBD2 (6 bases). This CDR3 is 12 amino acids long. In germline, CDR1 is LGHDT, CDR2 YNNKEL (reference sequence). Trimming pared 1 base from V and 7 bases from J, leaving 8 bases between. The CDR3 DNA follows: TGTGCCAGCAGCCAAGGACTAGGGGAGCAGTACTTC. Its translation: CASSQGLGEQYF.

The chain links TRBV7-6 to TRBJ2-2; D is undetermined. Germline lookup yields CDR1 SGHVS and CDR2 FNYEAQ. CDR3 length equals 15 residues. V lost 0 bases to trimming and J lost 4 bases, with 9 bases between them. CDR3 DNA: TGTGCCAGCAGCTTAGCGCTCTGGGGCACCGGGGAGCTGTTTTTT. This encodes CASSLALWGTGELFF. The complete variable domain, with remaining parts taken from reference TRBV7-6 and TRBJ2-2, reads GAGVSQSPRYKVTKRGQDVALRCDPISGHVSLYWYRQALGQGPEFLTYFNYEAQQDKSGLPNDRFSAERPEGSISTLTIQRTEQRDSAMYRCASSLALWGTGELFFGEGSRLTVL.

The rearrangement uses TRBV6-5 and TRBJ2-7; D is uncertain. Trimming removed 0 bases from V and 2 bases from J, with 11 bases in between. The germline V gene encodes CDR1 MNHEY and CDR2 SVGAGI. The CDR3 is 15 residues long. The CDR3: CASSYSIAYTYEQYF. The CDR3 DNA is TGTGCCAGCAGTTACTCGATTGCCTACACCTACGAGCAGTACTTC.

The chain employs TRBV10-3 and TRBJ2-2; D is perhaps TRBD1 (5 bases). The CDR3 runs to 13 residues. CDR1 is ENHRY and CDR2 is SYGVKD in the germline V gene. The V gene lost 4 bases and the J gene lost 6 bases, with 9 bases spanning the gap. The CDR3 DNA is TGTGCCATCAGTGTGCAGGGATCCGGGGAGCTGTTTTTT. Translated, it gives CAISVQGSGELFF.

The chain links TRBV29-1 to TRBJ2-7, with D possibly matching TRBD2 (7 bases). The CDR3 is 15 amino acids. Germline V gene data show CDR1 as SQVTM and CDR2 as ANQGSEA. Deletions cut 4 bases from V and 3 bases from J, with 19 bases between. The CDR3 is CSVALRGGPFYEQYF. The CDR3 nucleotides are TGCAGCGTTGCACTCCGCGGGGGCCCTTTCTACGAGCAGTACTTC.

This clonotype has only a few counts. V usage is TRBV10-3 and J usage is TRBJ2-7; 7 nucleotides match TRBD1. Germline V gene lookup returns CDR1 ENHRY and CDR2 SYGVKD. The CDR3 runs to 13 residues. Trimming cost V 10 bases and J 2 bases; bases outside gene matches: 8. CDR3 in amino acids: CASAEGAPYEQYF. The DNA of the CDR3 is TGTGCCAGCGCCGAGGGGGCGCCCTACGAGCAGTACTTC.

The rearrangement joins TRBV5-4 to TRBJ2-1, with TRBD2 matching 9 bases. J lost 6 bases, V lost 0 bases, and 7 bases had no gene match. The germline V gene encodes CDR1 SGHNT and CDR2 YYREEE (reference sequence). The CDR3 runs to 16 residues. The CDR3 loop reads CASSLALAGRGNEQFF. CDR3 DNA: TGTGCCAGCAGCTTGGCACTAGCGGGTCGAGGCAATGAGCAGTTCTTC.

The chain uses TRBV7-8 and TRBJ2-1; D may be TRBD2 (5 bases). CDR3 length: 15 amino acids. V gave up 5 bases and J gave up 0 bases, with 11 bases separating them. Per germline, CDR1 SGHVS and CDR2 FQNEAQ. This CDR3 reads CASSAGASSYNEQFF. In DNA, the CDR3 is TGTGCCAGCAGCGCGGGTGCAAGCTCCTACAATGAGCAGTTCTTC.